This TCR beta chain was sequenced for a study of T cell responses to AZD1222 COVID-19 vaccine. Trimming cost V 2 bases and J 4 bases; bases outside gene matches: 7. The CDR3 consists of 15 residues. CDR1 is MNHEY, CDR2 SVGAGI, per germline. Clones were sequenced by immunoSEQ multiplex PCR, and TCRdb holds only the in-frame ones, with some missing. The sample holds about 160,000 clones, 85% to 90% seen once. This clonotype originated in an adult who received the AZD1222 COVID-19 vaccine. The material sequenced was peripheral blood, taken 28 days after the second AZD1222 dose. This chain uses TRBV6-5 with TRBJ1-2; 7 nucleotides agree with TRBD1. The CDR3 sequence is CASSYGNRGIYGYTF. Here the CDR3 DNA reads TGTGCCAGCAGTTACGGGAACAGGGGTATCTATGGCTACACCTTC.